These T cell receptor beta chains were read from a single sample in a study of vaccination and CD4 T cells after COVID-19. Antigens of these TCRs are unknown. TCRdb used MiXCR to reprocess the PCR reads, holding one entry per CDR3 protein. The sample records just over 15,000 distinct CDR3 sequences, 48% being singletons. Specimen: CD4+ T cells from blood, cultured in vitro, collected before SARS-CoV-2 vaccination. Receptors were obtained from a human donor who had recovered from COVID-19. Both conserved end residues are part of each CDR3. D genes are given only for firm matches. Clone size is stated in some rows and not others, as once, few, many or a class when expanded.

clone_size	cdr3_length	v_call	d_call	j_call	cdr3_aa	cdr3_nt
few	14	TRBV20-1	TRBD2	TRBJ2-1	CSARDPASGMEQFF	TGCAGTGCTAGAGATCCGGCTAGCGGAATGGAGCAGTTCTTC
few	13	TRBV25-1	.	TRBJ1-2	CASSGGSIYGYTF	TGTGCCAGCAGTGGGGGCAGTATCTATGGCTACACCTTC
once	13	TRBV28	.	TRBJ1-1	CASRTGTHTEAFF	TGTGCCAGCAGGACAGGTACTCACACTGAAGCTTTCTTT
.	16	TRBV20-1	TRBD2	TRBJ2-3	CSARVSGITLSDTQYF	TGCAGTGCTAGAGTCAGCGGGATCACCTTATCAGATACGCAGTATTTT
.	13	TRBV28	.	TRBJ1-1	CASPTGADTEAFF	TGTGCCAGCCCAACCGGGGCGGACACTGAAGCTTTCTTT
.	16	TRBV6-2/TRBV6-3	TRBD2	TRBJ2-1	CASSYRLAGGDNEQFF	TGTGCCAGCAGTTACAGACTAGCGGGAGGAGACAATGAGCAGTTCTTC
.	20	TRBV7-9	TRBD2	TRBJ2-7	CASSLVYLGTSIGGSDEQYF	TGTGCCAGCAGCTTAGTATATTTGGGGACTAGCATTGGGGGATCGGACGAGCAGTACTTC
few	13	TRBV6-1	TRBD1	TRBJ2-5	CASALQGVETQYF	TGTGCCAGCGCCCTCCAGGGGGTAGAGACCCAGTACTTC
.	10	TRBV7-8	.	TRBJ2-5	CATRRETQYF	TGTGCCACCCGAAGAGAGACCCAGTACTTC
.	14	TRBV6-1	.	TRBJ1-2	CASSGGTPSSGYTF	TGTGCCAGCAGTGGAGGCACGCCCTCCTCGGGCTACACCTTC
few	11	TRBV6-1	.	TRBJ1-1	CASIANTEAFF	TGTGCCAGCATCGCGAACACTGAAGCTTTCTTT
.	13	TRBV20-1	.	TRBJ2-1	CSASRLVFNEQFF	TGCAGTGCCTCAAGACTAGTTTTCAATGAGCAGTTCTTC
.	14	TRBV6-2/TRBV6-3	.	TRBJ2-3	CASSSPSSTDTQYF	TGTGCCAGCAGTTCGCCTAGCAGCACAGATACGCAGTATTTT
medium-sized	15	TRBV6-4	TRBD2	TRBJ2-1	CASSDSAGGMDEQFF	TGTGCCAGCAGTGACTCGGCGGGAGGTATGGATGAGCAGTTCTTC
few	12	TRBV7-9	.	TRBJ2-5	CASSWARETQYF	TGTGCCAGCAGCTGGGCTAGGGAGACCCAGTACTTC
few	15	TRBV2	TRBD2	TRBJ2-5	CASSALLAGLQTQYF	TGTGCCAGCAGTGCGCTGCTAGCGGGACTGCAGACCCAGTACTTC
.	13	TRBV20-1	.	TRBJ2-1	CSAPDVPINEQFF	TGCAGTGCTCCCGACGTACCCATCAATGAGCAGTTCTTC
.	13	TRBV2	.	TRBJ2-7	CARSLAGSHEQYF	TGTGCCAGGTCTCTTGCAGGTAGCCACGAGCAGTACTTC
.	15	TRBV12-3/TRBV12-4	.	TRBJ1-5	CASSLARAGNQPQHF	TGTGCCAGCAGTTTAGCGCGGGCAGGGAATCAGCCCCAGCATTTT
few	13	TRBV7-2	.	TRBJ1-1	CASSWGAHTEAFF	TGTGCCAGCAGCTGGGGGGCCCACACTGAAGCTTTCTTT
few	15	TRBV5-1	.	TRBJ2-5	CASSLVGSRGETQYF	TGCGCCAGCAGCTTGGTTGGGTCCCGAGGGGAGACCCAGTACTTC
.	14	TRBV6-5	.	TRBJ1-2	CASSYGSDSHRYTF	TGTGCCAGCAGTTACGGGTCGGACAGTCACCGCTACACCTTC
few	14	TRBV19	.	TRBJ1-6	CASSRDSYNSPLHF	TGTGCCAGTAGTCGGGACTCCTATAATTCACCCCTCCACTTT